The 20 T cell receptor beta chains below were found in one sample sequenced in a study of lymphopenia after photon versus proton radiotherapy. This table comes from immunoSEQ multiplex PCR, and its TCRdb copy is limited to in-frame clones, with some not included. The data show some 41,000 clones, about 84% seen once. Sequenced here: peripheral blood, sampled from a patient treated with photon-based radiotherapy. These receptors all stem from a middle-aged man with gastric cancer.

The chain recombines TRBV6-6 with TRBJ2-7; D is ambiguous. The germline CDR1 and CDR2 sequences are MNHNY and SVGAGI (reference sequence). The CDR3 has 12 amino acids. V lost 2 bases, J lost 2 bases, and 4 bases lay in between. The CDR3 nucleotides are TGTGCCAGCAGTTACGGGACCTACGAGCAGTACTTC. Encoded protein: CASSYGTYEQYF.

The CDR3, as DNA: TGTGCCAGCAGTAGGGGATCCGGACGAAATTCACCCCTCCACTTT. It encodes CASSRGSGRNSPLHF. The J gene is TRBJ1-6, the V gene TRBV6-5; D is possibly TRBD1 (5 bases). The V end was cut by 5 bases, the J end by 7 bases, with 15 bases between. This CDR3 has 15 amino acids. Germline lookup yields CDR1 MNHEY and CDR2 SVGAGI.

This chain connects TRBV5-6 to TRBJ1-3; 8 bases line up with TRBD1. V lost 1 base to trimming and J lost 7 bases; unmatched junction nucleotides: 7. This CDR3 has 15 residues. Germline lookup yields CDR1 SGHDT and CDR2 YYEEEE. In DNA, the CDR3 is TGTGCCAGCAGCTTGTTACAGGGGGACGGGAACACCATATATTTT. This translates into CASSLLQGDGNTIYF.

The gene calls are TRBV18 and TRBJ2-7, with 12 positions matching TRBD2. CDR1 and CDR2 from the germline V gene are KGHSH and LQKENI. The ends lost 0 bases at V and 0 bases at J; junction bases unmatched: 6. This CDR3 is built from 18 residues. In nucleotides, the CDR3 is TGTGCCAGCTCACCACCGTCGGGACTAGCGGGTCCCTCCTACGAGCAGTACTTC. Residues: CASSPPSGLAGPSYEQYF.

This clone was found a few times. The chain recombines TRBV27 with TRBJ2-7; TRBD2 aligns across 13 bases. J lost 3 bases, V lost 3 bases, and 5 bases had no gene match. The germline V gene has CDR1 MNHEY and CDR2 SMNVEV (reference sequence). This CDR3 comprises 16 residues. The CDR3 DNA reads as TGTGCCAGCAGTTTGGGGGGACTAGCGGGGATCTACGAGCAGTACTTC. This translates into CASSLGGLAGIYEQYF.

The chain links TRBV9 to TRBJ2-3, with no clear D. Germline assignment: CDR1 SGDLS and CDR2 YYNGEE. There are 13 residues in the CDR3. Trimming removed 3 bases from V and 1 base from J, with 6 bases in between. CDR3 amino acids: CASSDGGTDTQYF. CDR3 coding DNA: TGTGCCAGCAGCGACGGCGGCACAGATACGCAGTATTTT.

The chain couples TRBV10-3 to TRBJ1-2; 7 bases fit TRBD1. V gave up 10 bases and J gave up 7 bases; unmatched junction bases: 6. The CDR3 has 11 amino acids. Looked up from germline, CDR1 is ENHRY and CDR2 is SYGVKD. In DNA, the CDR3 is TGTGCCACCCAGGGGGATTCTGGCTACACCTTC. Translated: CATQGDSGYTF.

The chain has TRBV18 and TRBJ2-7; TRBD1 agrees at 7 bases. The CDR3 has 14 amino acids. Trimming removed 4 bases from V and 4 bases from J; junction bases left unmatched: 7. Germline CDR1 reads KGHSH; CDR2 reads LQKENI. The CDR3 DNA reads TGTGCCAGCTCACGCACAGGGGACCCATACGAGCAGTACTTC. This encodes CASSRTGDPYEQYF.

The chain couples TRBV7-2 to TRBJ2-4, with D perhaps assigned TRBD1 or TRBD2 (5 bases each). This CDR3 spans 15 amino acids. Trimming stripped 5 bases from V and 0 bases from J, with 11 bases between. Germline CDR1 reads SGHTA; CDR2 reads FQGNSA. The CDR3 region has the DNA TGTGCCAGCAGCGAGGGGTTCGTAGCCAAAAACATTCAGTACTTC. This gives the protein CASSEGFVAKNIQYF.

CDR3 protein: CASSPPTGPNYGYTF. CDR3 coding DNA: TGTGCCAGCTCACCACCGACAGGGCCCAACTATGGCTACACCTTC. The V call is TRBV18, the J call TRBJ1-2; TRBD1 agrees at 7 bases. Trimming at V came to 0 bases and at J to 2 bases, leaving 3 bases not matched to a gene. Germline loops: CDR1 KGHSH, CDR2 LQKENI. There are 15 residues in the CDR3.

V and J are TRBV7-9 and TRBJ2-3, with D uncertain. The germline V and J ends were trimmed by 6 bases and 0 bases, with 16 bases remaining between them. From germline, CDR1 is SEHNR and CDR2 FQNEAQ (reference sequence). The CDR3 runs to 16 residues. CDR3 residues: CASRHSLGYSTDTQYF. In DNA form, the CDR3 reads TGTGCCAGCAGGCACTCTCTCGGGTACAGCACAGATACGCAGTATTTT.

This clone was seen more than once but under ten times. This chain joins TRBV30 and TRBJ2-7; no clear D. Per germline, CDR1 GTSNPN and CDR2 SVGIG (reference sequence). V was pared by 2 bases and J by 1 base, with 6 bases between. The CDR3 has 12 amino acids. In DNA form, the CDR3 reads TGTGCCTGGAGTAGGCAGTCCTACGAGCAGTACTTC. It is translated as CAWSRQSYEQYF.

Concerning this clone itself: Germline is not matched at one junction end, which may reflect a read error. J is TRBJ2-5 and V is TRBV30; 7 bases match TRBD1. CDR1 GTSNPN and CDR2 SVGIG come from the germline V gene (reference sequence). This CDR3 is 11 amino acids long. The CDR3 loop reads CAWSVRGQADF. DNA for the CDR3: TGTGCCTGGAGTGTACGCGGACAGGCTGACTTC. The full variable domain, its missing parts supplied by reference TRBV30 and TRBJ2-5, is SQTIHQWPATLVQPVGSPLSLECTVEGTSNPNLYWYRQAAGRGLQLLFYSVGIGQISSEVPQNLSASRPQDRQFILSSKKLLLSDSGFYLCAWSVRGQADFGPGTRLLVL.

The V and J genes are TRBV7-8 and TRBJ2-3, with D unresolved. Trimming left V 7 bases short and J 1 base short, with 18 bases between. Looked up from germline, CDR1 is SGHVS and CDR2 is FQNEAQ. The CDR3 totals 16 residues. The CDR3, as DNA: TGTGCCAGCATTCCCCGGTTGGGCGGCCGCACAGATACGCAGTATTTT. Translating it yields CASIPRLGGRTDTQYF.

The chain employs TRBV6-6 and TRBJ2-7; D is possibly TRBD1 or TRBD2 (5 bases each). This CDR3 comprises 13 residues. V was shortened by 7 bases and J by 6 bases, with 16 bases between the two germline ends. Germline CDR1 MNHNY, CDR2 SVGAGI (reference sequence). DNA of the CDR3: TGTGCCAGCACGGGGCCCCTGGGCATCGAGCAGTACTTC. Translating it yields CASTGPLGIEQYF.

The chain uses TRBV18 and TRBJ1-1; no clear D gene. With 1 base removed from V and 1 base from J, the gap between germline ends came to 10 bases. Germline assignment: CDR1 KGHSH and CDR2 LQKENI. CDR3 size: 15 residues. The CDR3 DNA reads TGTGCCAGCTCACCACGGATCGAACAGAACACTGAAGCTTTCTTT. Its translation: CASSPRIEQNTEAFF. Together with reference TRBV18 and TRBJ1-1, the CDR3 gives the full variable domain: NAGVMQNPRHLVRRRGQEARLRCSPMKGHSHVYWYRQLPEEGLKFMVYLQKENIIDESGMPKERFSAEFPKEGPSILRIQQVVRGDSAAYFCASSPRIEQNTEAFFGQGTRLTVV.

This chain links TRBV25-1 with TRBJ1-6; 11 bases map to TRBD1. The CDR3 contains 15 residues. The V segment lost 4 bases and the J segment 11 bases; nucleotides outside the gene matches: 7. Per germline, CDR1 MGHDK and CDR2 SYGVNS. The CDR3 region is CASSGDRGYTAPLHF. Written as DNA, the CDR3 is TGTGCCAGCAGTGGGGACAGGGGGTATACGGCACCCCTCCACTTT.

The chain has TRBV15 and TRBJ1-5, with D unresolved. Germline lookup yields CDR1 LNHNV and CDR2 YYDKDF (reference sequence). V lost 3 bases, J lost 13 bases, and 16 bases lay in between. The CDR3 runs to 13 residues. CDR3 DNA: TGTGCCACCAGCAGCCTAAAGGCAGGTCCTCAGCATTTT. Translating it yields CATSSLKAGPQHF.

By share, this clone ranks as medium-sized. The sample has other DNA sequences that encode this CDR3 too. CDR3 nucleotide sequence: TGTGCCAGCAGGGATACTAACTATGGCTACACCTTC. Protein: CASRDTNYGYTF. The rearrangement links TRBV6-5 to TRBJ1-2; D is unclear. V shed 6 bases and J shed 0 bases, with 5 bases lying between them. Germline loops: CDR1 MNHEY, CDR2 SVGAGI. The CDR3 covers 12 residues.

The chain employs TRBV7-3 and TRBJ2-2; 10 bases are a match to TRBD1. Losses at the gene ends were 3 bases for V and 5 bases for J; bases not matched to a gene: 6. CDR1 SGHTA and CDR2 FQGTGA come from the germline V gene. The CDR3 sequence is 16 residues long. The CDR3 reads CASSFPGTGVTGELFF. CDR3 bases: TGTGCCAGCAGCTTCCCCGGGACAGGGGTGACCGGGGAGCTGTTTTTT.